Reported below is one TCR beta chain. The sample belongs to a study of blood T cell repertoires in COVID-19. The germline V gene has CDR1 LNHDA and CDR2 SQIVND (reference sequence). This CDR3 spans 14 amino acids. The ends lost 4 bases at V and 6 bases at J; junction bases unmatched: 6. The repertoire was sequenced with immunoSEQ multiplex PCR; TCRdb's copy has only in-frame clones and lacks some. This table holds roughly 200,000 clones, 70% to 90% found once. The sequenced sample consisted of peripheral blood. This rearrangement joins TRBV19 to TRBJ1-5; 7 positions match TRBD1. The receptor was derived from a man between 40 and 49 years old with active or convalescent COVID-19. The CDR3 protein is CASSKPTGVQPQHF. CDR3 coding DNA: TGTGCCAGTAGTAAACCAACAGGGGTTCAGCCCCAGCATTTT.